This T cell receptor (beta chain) was identified during a study of pediatric ulcerative colitis. General study points: A couple of patients had blood samples with substantially reduced template counts. Compared with controls, ulcerative colitis showed greater blood-rectum clone sharing.

In regard to this clone: The target antigen is unknown.

Measured with immunoSEQ multiplex PCR; TCRdb has only the in-frame clones, and not every one. The sample shows 55,000 to 65,000 clones, more than 60% of them seen only once. Germline assignment: CDR1 SGHRS and CDR2 YFSETQ. The CDR3 contains 15 residues. Trimming stripped 1 base from V and 2 bases from J, with 13 bases between. Material for sequencing was blood. This sequence joins TRBV5-1 and TRBJ2-7, with D unresolved. The source is a boy aged 5-17 years with moderate ulcerative colitis. As DNA, the CDR3 is TGCGCCAGCAGCTTGATAGATAAAGGTGCCTACGAGCAGTACTTC. Protein: CASSLIDKGAYEQYF. Using reference TRBV5-1 and TRBJ2-7 for the parts outside the CDR3, the full variable domain is KAGVTQTPRYLIKTRGQQVTLSCSPISGHRSVSWYQQTPGQGLQFLFEYFSETQRNKGNFPGRFSGRQFSNSRSEMNVSTLELGDSALYLCASSLIDKGAYEQYFGPGTRLTVT.